Presented here are 29 T cell receptor beta chains from one specimen sequenced in a study of beta chain features in type 1 diabetes. Their antigens remain unidentified. General study points: Patients with Type 1 diabetes showed moderately but significantly shorter TCRB CDR3s in all four CD4+ subsets.

Isolated RNA was reverse transcribed in full, so expressed TCRB transcripts were sequenced. Here immunoSEQ multiplex PCR was the method, and the copy in TCRdb shows in-frame clones only, minus some. The sample lists some 290,000 clones, 24% occurring once. The sample was naive CD4+ T cells from blood. The source is a woman aged 25 to 39 with type 1 diabetes.

The genes are TRBV4-1 and TRBJ2-6, with TRBD1 matching 7 bases. Trimming cost V 3 bases and J 0 bases; bases outside gene matches: 14. There are 20 residues in the CDR3. Germline CDR1 and CDR2: MGHRA and YSYEKL. In nucleotides, the CDR3 is TGCGCCAGCAGCCATTCTTCCTCAAGGACAGGCAGCTCTGGGGCCAACGTCCTGACTTTC. It codes for CASSHSSSRTGSSGANVLTF.

This rearrangement joins TRBV6-1 to TRBJ1-1; 7 positions match TRBD1. There are 16 residues in the CDR3. Germline CDR1 reads MNHNS; CDR2 reads SASEGT. The J segment lost 0 bases and the V segment lost 2 bases, leaving 6 bases of the junction unmatched. The CDR3 region has the DNA TGTGCCAGCAGTGAATATCCGACAGGGATGAACACTGAAGCTTTCTTT. Translating gives CASSEYPTGMNTEAFF.

This clone was seen a handful of times. The chain couples TRBV25-1 to TRBJ1-4; D is unclear. Germline-derived CDR1 and CDR2 are MGHDK and SYGVNS. V was trimmed by 4 bases and J by 0 bases, leaving 6 bases between them. CDR3 length: 14 amino acids. CDR3 nucleotide sequence: TGTGCCAGCAGTGCACACGCAACTAATGAAAAACTGTTTTTT. Its protein is CASSAHATNEKLFF. Drawing the rest from reference TRBV25-1 and TRBJ1-4, the complete variable domain is EADIYQTPRYLVIGTGKKITLECSQTMGHDKMYWYQQDPGMELHLIHYSYGVNSTEKGDLSSESTVSRIRTEHFPLTLESARPSHTSQYLCASSAHATNEKLFFGSGTQLSVL.

The chain has TRBV7-9 and TRBJ1-5; possible D gene TRBD1, 6 bases. Trimming shortened V by 5 bases and J by 7 bases, and 15 bases separated the two germline ends. The CDR3 contains 14 residues. Germline V gene lookup returns CDR1 SEHNR and CDR2 FQNEAQ (reference sequence). The CDR3 loop is CASSLSDGGQPQHF. The DNA of the CDR3 is TGTGCCAGCAGCCTTTCGGATGGGGGCCAGCCCCAGCATTTT.

The chain joins TRBV27 to TRBJ2-5; maybe TRBD1 (6 bases). CDR1 MNHEY and CDR2 SMNVEV come from the germline V gene (reference sequence). The CDR3 is 14 residues long. Trimming took 4 bases from V and 1 from J, leaving 10 bases between them. The CDR3 bases are TGTGCCAGCAGTTCCATGACAGGCCAAGAGACCCAGTACTTC. The encoded protein is CASSSMTGQETQYF.

This rearrangement joins TRBV14 to TRBJ2-1, with TRBD1 identical over 10 bases. Germline V lookup: CDR1 SGHDN, CDR2 FVKESK. This CDR3 is 14 amino acids long. After removal of 3 bases from V and 10 bases from J, the junction contained 6 bases not matched to a gene. CDR3 nucleotides: TGTGCCAGCAGCCAGGGACAGGGGAGACGAGAGCAGTTCTTC. Its translation: CASSQGQGRREQFF.

This rearrangement joins TRBV13 to TRBJ2-1, with D possibly matching TRBD1 (8 bases). The CDR3 has 15 residues. V lost 5 bases to trimming and J lost 4 bases, with 15 bases between them. Germline values: CDR1 PRHDT, CDR2 FYEKMQ (reference sequence). CDR3 amino acids: CASSKQGGWYNEQFF. The DNA for the CDR3 is TGTGCCAGCAGCAAACAGGGGGGGTGGTACAATGAGCAGTTCTTC.

The J gene is TRBJ1-3, the V gene TRBV25-1, with D hard to call. V lost 5 bases and J lost 0, with 14 bases in between. The CDR3 extends over 16 amino acids. The V gene's germline CDR1 is MGHDK and CDR2 SYGVNS. As DNA, the CDR3 is TGTGCCAGCAGTCGCCGGGGAATGGCCTCTGGAAACACCATATATTTT. Residues: CASSRRGMASGNTIYF.

This clone appeared a few times. V gene TRBV23-1 combines with J gene TRBJ1-1; no clear D gene. TRBV23-1 is recorded as an ORF, its role being uncertain. CDR3 size: 13 residues. V was trimmed by 0 bases and J by 9 bases, leaving 11 bases between them. In nucleotides, the CDR3 is TGCGCCAGCAGTCAATCAGGCAGAGACAAAGCTTTCTTT. Translation: CASSQSGRDKAFF.

This clone was seen only a few times. The chain carries TRBV30 and TRBJ1-4, with 8 bases identical to TRBD1. The CDR3 extends over 14 amino acids. Germline CDR1 and CDR2: GTSNPN and SVGIG (reference sequence). V lost 8 bases, J lost 1 base, and 6 bases stayed unmatched. The CDR3 sequence is CAGGDRRTNEKLFF. The CDR3 nucleotides read TGTGCCGGGGGGGACAGGAGAACTAATGAAAAACTGTTTTTT. Supplemented by reference TRBV30 and TRBJ1-4, the full variable domain reads SQTIHQWPATLVQPVGSPLSLECTVEGTSNPNLYWYRQAAGRGLQLLFYSVGIGQISSEVPQNLSASRPQDRQFILSSKKLLLSDSGFYLCAGGDRRTNEKLFFGSGTQLSVL.

This clone has more than one count but fewer than ten. This sequence joins TRBV2 and TRBJ1-5; weak D call: TRBD1 (5 bases). V was cut by 7 bases and J by 4 bases, with 11 bases left in between. Germline lookup yields CDR1 SNHLY and CDR2 FYNNEI. The CDR3 has 13 residues. The DNA of the CDR3 is TGTGCCAGCAAAGGGCAGGGTAATCAGCCCCAGCATTTT. Protein sequence: CASKGQGNQPQHF.

This clone has just a few counts. The CDR3, as DNA: TGCAGCGTAGGGGGACTAGGACGGGCGAATGAGCAGTTCTTC. Its translation is CSVGGLGRANEQFF. The chain recombines TRBV29-1 with TRBJ2-1; 8 nucleotides line up with TRBD2. Germline CDR1 and CDR2: SQVTM and ANQGSEA. V gave up 6 bases and J gave up 7 bases; unmatched junction bases: 11. The CDR3 totals 14 residues.

This clone was detected a few times. CDR3 residues: CASSYRQGAVTEAFF. DNA of the CDR3: TGTGCCAGCAGCTATAGACAGGGGGCAGTGACTGAAGCTTTCTTT. The V gene is TRBV7-9, the J gene TRBJ1-1; 10 nucleotides agree with TRBD1. CDR1 and CDR2 from the germline V gene are SEHNR and FQNEAQ (reference sequence). The CDR3 is 15 amino acids. The J segment lost 5 bases and the V segment lost 4 bases, leaving 7 bases of the junction unmatched.

The V gene is TRBV7-9, the J gene TRBJ2-7; D may be TRBD1 (6 bases). The V end was cut by 4 bases, the J end by 4 bases, with 14 bases between. CDR3 length: 14 amino acids. Germline-derived CDR1 and CDR2 are SEHNR and FQNEAQ (reference sequence). The CDR3 DNA reads as TGTGCCAGCAGCTCCCAGACAGGCAGGTACGAGCAGTACTTC. It translates to CASSSQTGRYEQYF.

This clone occurred a few times. The V call is TRBV30, the J call TRBJ2-3, with TRBD2 matching 10 bases. The CDR3 spans 15 residues. Germline V lookup: CDR1 GTSNPN, CDR2 SVGIG (reference sequence). V was clipped by 2 bases and J by 2 bases; unmatched bases: 4. CDR3 in amino acids: CAWSRLAGLTDTQYF. CDR3 DNA: TGTGCCTGGAGTCGACTAGCGGGCCTCACAGATACGCAGTATTTT.

A few counts support this clone. The genes are TRBV7-8 and TRBJ2-1; no clear D gene. The V end lost 2 bases, the J end lost 2 bases, and 13 bases lay between the germline ends. Germline CDR1 SGHVS, CDR2 FQNEAQ. This CDR3 contains 16 residues. The CDR3 spells CASSLSRIPTYNEQFF. CDR3 sequence (DNA): TGTGCCAGCAGCTTATCTAGGATACCAACCTACAATGAGCAGTTCTTC.

V gene TRBV7-9 combines with J gene TRBJ1-5; no firm D call. V shed 5 bases and J shed 0 bases, with 11 bases lying between them. CDR1 is SEHNR, CDR2 FQNEAQ, per germline (reference sequence). CDR3 length: 15 residues. CDR3 sequence: CASSPGGSSNQPQHF. The DNA of the CDR3 is TGTGCCAGCAGCCCCGGAGGTAGTAGCAATCAGCCCCAGCATTTT.

This rearrangement joins TRBV2 to TRBJ1-5, with D tentatively TRBD1 (5 bases). In germline, CDR1 is SNHLY, CDR2 FYNNEI. The CDR3 runs 13 residues. V was pared by 8 bases and J by 2 bases, with 10 bases between. The CDR3 bases are TGTGCCAGCCAGGGTCTAGGCAATCAGCCCCAGCATTTT. Translation gives CASQGLGNQPQHF.

This clone has only one observation. The V gene is TRBV27, the J gene TRBJ2-1; D might be TRBD1 (6 bases). The V gene lost 4 bases and the J gene lost 5 bases, with 15 bases spanning the gap. Germline V gene data show CDR1 as MNHEY and CDR2 as SMNVEV (reference sequence). This CDR3 contains 15 residues. CDR3 DNA sequence: TGTGCCAGCAGTTCGAGGACCGGGACAAACAATGAGCAGTTCTTC. Protein product: CASSSRTGTNNEQFF.

The chain links TRBV7-9 to TRBJ2-1; D might be TRBD2 (5 bases). Per the germline V gene, CDR1 is SEHNR and CDR2 is FQNEAQ (reference sequence). Trimming removed 5 bases from V and 15 bases from J, with 20 bases in between. CDR3 length: 13 residues. For the CDR3, the DNA is TGTGCCAGCAGCCTAGATAGTGGCACCGAGGGGTTCTTC. Translation gives CASSLDSGTEGFF.

The chain uses TRBV29-1 and TRBJ2-1; TRBD2 might be the D (6 bases). V was trimmed by 6 bases and J by 8 bases, leaving 17 bases between them. Germline V gives CDR1 SQVTM, CDR2 ANQGSEA. The CDR3 loop spans 13 amino acids. The CDR3 DNA follows: TGCAGCGTCTCTTCAACTAGCATGCATGAGCAGTTCTTC. This codes for CSVSSTSMHEQFF.

The DNA of the CDR3 is TGTGCCTGGAGCCGTAGTCAGGGGTACACCTTC. This translates into CAWSRSQGYTF. This chain links TRBV30 with TRBJ1-2; a possible D gene is TRBD1 (6 bases). V was cut by 3 bases and J by 11 bases, with 13 bases left in between. Germline V gene lookup returns CDR1 GTSNPN and CDR2 SVGIG (reference sequence). The CDR3 has 11 residues. The whole variable domain, remainder taken from reference TRBV30 and TRBJ1-2, is SQTIHQWPATLVQPVGSPLSLECTVEGTSNPNLYWYRQAAGRGLQLLFYSVGIGQISSEVPQNLSASRPQDRQFILSSKKLLLSDSGFYLCAWSRSQGYTFGSGTRLTVV.

This chain joins TRBV9 and TRBJ1-5; TRBD1 is a possible D gene (5 bases). The CDR3 runs to 15 residues. The ends were cut back, 2 bases at V and 0 bases at J, with 9 bases in the middle. Germline V gives CDR1 SGDLS, CDR2 YYNGEE. The CDR3 DNA follows: TGTGCCAGCAGCGTCCAAGGGGATAGCAATCAGCCCCAGCATTTT. Encoded protein: CASSVQGDSNQPQHF.

This clone was picked up a small number of times. The chain has TRBV6-5 and TRBJ2-7; possibly TRBD2 for D (6 bases). Trimming removed 4 bases at V and 2 bases at J, with 12 bases between. Germline CDR1 reads MNHEY; CDR2 reads SVGAGI. The CDR3 extends over 14 amino acids. The CDR3 region is CASSWGDRAYEQYF. The CDR3, as DNA: TGTGCCAGCAGTTGGGGGGACCGTGCCTACGAGCAGTACTTC.

The chain combines TRBV9 with TRBJ2-1, with a possible D match to TRBD2 (6 bases). Germline V gene sequence: CDR1 SGDLS, CDR2 YYNGEE. Between the trimmed V and J ends, which lost 2 bases and 4 bases, there was a span of 16 bases. This CDR3 comprises 16 residues. For the CDR3, the DNA is TGTGCCAGCAGCGTCGGAGGAGGGCAGGTTTACAATGAGCAGTTCTTC. Residues: CASSVGGGQVYNEQFF.

For this clone: This specimen includes other DNA sequences encoding the same CDR3. This chain joins TRBV9 and TRBJ2-7, with 7 positions matching TRBD1. CDR1 and CDR2 from the germline V gene are SGDLS and YYNGEE. The CDR3 is 14 residues long. V dropped 3 bases and J dropped 0; count of bases not matched to a gene: 3. CDR3 DNA sequence: TGTGCCAGCAGCGCCAGGGGGTCCTCCTACGAGCAGTACTTC. It is translated as CASSARGSSYEQYF.

In its sample, this clone was seen a few times. The CDR3, as DNA: TGCGCCAGCAGCCCCTCGGGACAGGGGGCTTGGGAGACCCAGTACTTC. This translates into CASSPSGQGAWETQYF. The rearrangement uses TRBV4-1 and TRBJ2-5; 12 nucleotides line up with TRBD1. V dropped 4 bases and J dropped 5; count of bases not matched to a gene: 8. Germline V gene lookup returns CDR1 MGHRA and CDR2 YSYEKL. This CDR3 comprises 16 residues.

This clone was found a few times. V and J are TRBV19 and TRBJ2-3; TRBD2 matches at 13 bases. The germline gives CDR1 LNHDA, CDR2 SQIVND (reference sequence). CDR3 length: 18 amino acids. V lost 5 bases and J lost 5; bases outside the gene matches: 13. CDR3 nucleotides: TGTGCCAGTAGTTACGGGACTAGCGGGACCACGGGTGTAGATACGCAGTATTTT. This gives the protein CASSYGTSGTTGVDTQYF.

This rearrangement joins TRBV4-2 to TRBJ2-7; 7 bases are shared with TRBD2. CDR1 is LGHNA, CDR2 YNFKEQ, per germline. V lost 5 bases to trimming and J lost 1 base; unmatched junction nucleotides: 8. The CDR3 is 15 residues long. The CDR3 is CASSLNLAVSYEQYF. The CDR3, as DNA: TGTGCCAGCAGCTTAAACCTAGCGGTTTCCTACGAGCAGTACTTC.